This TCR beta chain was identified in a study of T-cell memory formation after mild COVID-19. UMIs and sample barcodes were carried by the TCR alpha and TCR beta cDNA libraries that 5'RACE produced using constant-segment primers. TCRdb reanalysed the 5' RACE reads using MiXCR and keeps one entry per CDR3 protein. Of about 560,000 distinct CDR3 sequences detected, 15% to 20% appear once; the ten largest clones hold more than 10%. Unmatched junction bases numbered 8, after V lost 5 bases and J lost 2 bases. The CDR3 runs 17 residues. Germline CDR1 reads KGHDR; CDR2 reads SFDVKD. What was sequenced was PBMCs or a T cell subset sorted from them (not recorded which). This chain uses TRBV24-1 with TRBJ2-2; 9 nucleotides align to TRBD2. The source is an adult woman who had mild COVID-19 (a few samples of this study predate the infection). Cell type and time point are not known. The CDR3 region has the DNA TGTGCCACCAGTGCGCCTAGCGGGGTGATAAACACCGGGGAGCTGTTTTTT. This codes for CATSAPSGVINTGELFF.